This T cell receptor (beta chain) was identified during a study of CD4 T cells in relation to SARS-CoV-2 and coronaviruses. Study at large: TCR beta CDR3s were sequenced after approximately ten-day antigen culture of PBMCs. The restricting HLA molecule for shared crossreactive spike epitopes was mapped. No peptide or an HIV-1 Nef peptide pool served as negative control.

Here immunoSEQ multiplex PCR was the method, and the copy in TCRdb shows in-frame clones only, minus some. The sample lists about 12,000 clones, 69% occurring once. Before the COVID-19 pandemic, during about 2010-2018, CD4+ T cells were taken from unexposed donors. After approximately ten days of culture, CD4+ T cells were isolated. Study findings and constraints: No donor gave both pre-pandemic and post-infection samples.

Remarks on this clone: What it binds is unknown.

V dropped 3 bases and J dropped 10 bases, with 12 bases sitting between them. This CDR3 spans 12 amino acids. Per germline, CDR1 LGHDT and CDR2 YNNKEL (reference sequence). The specimen sequenced was CD4+ T cells from PBMCs, cultured in vitro. The TCR sequence derives from a human donor in good health. V is TRBV3-1 (or the pseudogene TRBV3-2) and J is TRBJ1-1, with D maybe TRBD1 (5 bases). The CDR3 DNA is TGTGCCAGCAGCCAGGACATGATGGGAGCTTTCTTT. Its translation: CASSQDMMGAFF.